Presented here are 12 T cell receptor beta chains from one specimen sequenced in a study of blood T cell repertoires in COVID-19. Produced via immunoSEQ multiplex PCR; TCRdb's table is partial and in-frame only. The sample lists approximately 260,000 clones; 75% to 90% were seen once. The sample consisted of PBMCs or T cells enriched from blood (not recorded which). These receptors all stem from a woman in her forties with acute COVID-19.

The chain combines TRBV6-5 with TRBJ1-3, with D maybe TRBD1 (5 bases). The CDR3 length is 13 residues. CDR1 is MNHEY and CDR2 is SVGAGI in the germline V gene. Trimming took 10 bases from V and 1 from J, leaving 11 bases between them. The CDR3 nucleotides are TGTGCCACCCAGAAGGGGTCTGGAAACACCATATATTTT. Its translation: CATQKGSGNTIYF.

The chain couples TRBV18 to TRBJ1-6; TRBD1 aligns across 8 bases. V lost 5 bases, J lost 6 bases, and 3 bases stayed unmatched. This CDR3 spans 14 amino acids. Germline CDR1 is KGHSH and CDR2 is LQKENI. The CDR3 region is CASSADRANSPLHF. The CDR3 coding sequence is TGTGCCAGCTCAGCGGACAGGGCTAATTCACCCCTCCACTTT.

The gene calls are TRBV12-3 or TRBV12-4 and TRBJ2-7; D perhaps matches TRBD1 (5 bases). The V end was cut by 3 bases, the J end by 6 bases, with 9 bases between. The CDR3 sequence is 12 residues long. CDR3 nucleotide sequence: TGTGCCAGCAGTTTCAGGGTTGGCGAGCAGTACTTC. Amino acid sequence: CASSFRVGEQYF.

The chain employs TRBV7-9 and TRBJ1-1; D remains ambiguous. This CDR3 region has 15 residues. Germline-derived CDR1 and CDR2 are SEHNR and FQNEAQ (reference sequence). The V end was cut by 3 bases, the J end by 4 bases, with 15 bases between. The CDR3 bases are TGTGCCAGCAGCTTTGCAGGCCGTGGTGTCACTGAAGCTTTCTTT. Protein product: CASSFAGRGVTEAFF.

The chain combines TRBV15 with TRBJ2-7; tentative D call: TRBD2 (5 bases). The CDR3 sequence is 13 residues long. Germline V gene lookup returns CDR1 LNHNV and CDR2 YYDKDF (reference sequence). V lost 4 bases and J 3 bases, leaving 10 bases between the germline ends. Written as DNA, the CDR3 is TGTGCCACCAGCAATGAGGGATACTACGAGCAGTACTTC. Its protein product is CATSNEGYYEQYF.

The rearrangement uses TRBV10-3 and TRBJ2-7; D is perhaps TRBD1 (6 bases). From germline, CDR1 is ENHRY and CDR2 SYGVKD. The CDR3 has 13 amino acids. Trimming removed 6 bases at V and 1 base at J, with 10 bases between. The CDR3 is CAIRLTGSYEQYF. CDR3 coding DNA: TGTGCCATCAGGCTGACAGGATCCTACGAGCAGTACTTC.

V and J are TRBV6-5 and TRBJ2-3; 8 bases line up with TRBD1. CDR1 and CDR2 from the germline V gene are MNHEY and SVGAGI. The CDR3 length is 15 residues. V lost 6 bases, J lost 0 bases, and 5 bases stayed unmatched. CDR3: CASRGQGLSTDTQYF. The CDR3 DNA follows: TGTGCCAGCAGAGGACAGGGCTTAAGCACAGATACGCAGTATTTT.

The gene calls are TRBV6-2 or TRBV6-3 and TRBJ1-2; 7 bases line up with TRBD1. The CDR3 extends over 13 amino acids. CDR1 and CDR2 from the germline V gene are MNHEY and SVGEGT. V lost 2 bases and J lost 4; bases outside the gene matches: 1. The CDR3 DNA reads TGTGCCAGCAGTTACCGGGACAGCTATGGCTACACCTTC. As protein: CASSYRDSYGYTF.

The V call is TRBV30, the J call TRBJ1-1; 11 positions match TRBD1. The CDR3 consists of 14 residues. CDR1 and CDR2 from the germline V gene are GTSNPN and SVGIG (reference sequence). J lost 5 bases, V lost 4 bases, and 6 bases had no gene match. The chain's CDR3 is CAWTPGTGGTEAFF. The CDR3 coding sequence is TGTGCCTGGACCCCCGGGACAGGGGGGACTGAAGCTTTCTTT. Full variable domain (missing parts from reference TRBV30 and TRBJ1-1): SQTIHQWPATLVQPVGSPLSLECTVEGTSNPNLYWYRQAAGRGLQLLFYSVGIGQISSEVPQNLSASRPQDRQFILSSKKLLLSDSGFYLCAWTPGTGGTEAFFGQGTRLTVV.

The rearrangement uses TRBV5-1 and TRBJ2-6, with D tentatively TRBD2 (5 bases). The length of the CDR3 is 16 residues. From germline, CDR1 is SGHRS and CDR2 YFSETQ. Trimming took 0 bases from V and 0 from J, leaving 7 bases between them. CDR3 residues: CASSLDGVSGANVLTF. The CDR3 nucleotides read TGCGCCAGCAGCTTGGACGGGGTCTCTGGGGCCAACGTCCTGACTTTC.

V gene TRBV5-5 combines with J gene TRBJ2-1; D might be TRBD2 (5 bases). Trimming cost V 0 bases and J 0 bases, with 10 bases left between them. Germline loops: CDR1 SGHKS, CDR2 YYEKEE (reference sequence). The CDR3 runs 16 residues. CDR3 sequence (DNA): TGTGCCAGCAGCTTGGGAAGTCGGGGCTCCTACAATGAGCAGTTCTTC. Its translation is CASSLGSRGSYNEQFF.

The chain is built from TRBV19 and TRBJ2-1; 9 nucleotides agree with TRBD1. The CDR3 is 15 residues long. The germline V gene has CDR1 LNHDA and CDR2 SQIVND (reference sequence). V lost 4 bases to trimming and J lost 6 bases; unmatched junction nucleotides: 7. Here the CDR3 reads CASSTTGGVVNEQFF. DNA of the CDR3: TGTGCCAGTAGTACTACAGGGGGCGTAGTCAATGAGCAGTTCTTC.